This TCR beta chain was documented in a study of CD8+ T cells in alopecia areata. Treatment denoted: oral pan-JAK inhibitor, 5-10 mg twice daily. From alopecia areata patients, lesional scalp punch biopsies and peripheral blood were collected. V lost 2 bases and J 3 bases, leaving 12 bases between the germline ends. The CDR3 loop spans 15 amino acids. CDR1 is SNHLY, CDR2 FYNNEI, per germline. Extracted RNA was reverse transcribed, and the resulting cDNA served as sequencing template. Data came from immunoSEQ multiplex PCR; TCRdb stores just in-frame clones and leaves some out. The table lists 190,000 or so clones, 45% to 75% of them singletons.

Source: CD4+ T cells sorted from blood, taken at week 4, from a patient treated with tofacitinib. The chain joins TRBV2 to TRBJ2-3; D is perhaps TRBD1 (5 bases). This sequence originates from a human donor with alopecia areata. The CDR3 loop reads CASSESQGLTDTQYF. The CDR3 DNA reads TGTGCCAGCAGTGAAAGTCAGGGTTTAACAGATACGCAGTATTTT.